The 17 T cell receptor beta chains reported below all come from one sample, sequenced in a study of OX40 agonist ivuxolimab in advanced cancers. Data came from immunoSEQ multiplex PCR; TCRdb stores just in-frame clones and leaves some out. Of 73,000 or so clones in the sample, approximately 86% were seen once. The specimen comprised CD4+ or CD8+ T cells sorted from blood, sampled in a trial of the OX40 agonist ivuxolimab. These receptor sequences come from an adult with an advanced solid tumor such as melanoma, head and neck, liver or kidney cancer.

As concerns this clone: The junction departs from the called germline gene at one end, perhaps through a read error. J is TRBJ2-6 and V is TRBV7-2; D is uncertain. The CDR3 totals 15 residues. CDR1 and CDR2 from the germline V gene are SGHTA and FQGNSA. DNA of the CDR3: TGTGCCAGCAGATTAGAAGGGCTTGGGGCCAACGTCCTGACTTTC. As protein: CASRLEGLGANVLTF.

J is TRBJ1-4 and V is TRBV29-1, with 7 bases identical to TRBD1. J lost 5 bases, V lost 8 bases, and 8 bases had no gene match. This CDR3 comprises 13 residues. The germline V gene has CDR1 SQVTM and CDR2 ANQGSEA. CDR3 amino acids: CSIGQGVNEKLFF. The CDR3 DNA sequence: TGCAGCATCGGTCAGGGGGTCAATGAAAAACTGTTTTTT.

As DNA, the CDR3 is TGTGCCTGGAGTACCACATCGTTCTCCTACAATGAGCAGTTCTTC. Residues: CAWSTTSFSYNEQFF. J is TRBJ2-1 and V is TRBV30; D unresolved. CDR1 is GTSNPN, CDR2 SVGIG, per germline (reference sequence). Trimming removed 2 bases at V and 0 bases at J, with 11 bases between. The CDR3 covers 15 residues.

This clone came up once. The chain employs TRBV10-3 and TRBJ1-2, with 7 bases that match TRBD1. Germline CDR1 reads ENHRY; CDR2 reads SYGVKD. The CDR3 totals 16 residues. Trimming removed 2 bases from V and 0 bases from J; junction bases left unmatched: 6. Here the CDR3 reads CAISEPSRGTNYGYTF. In DNA form, the CDR3 reads TGTGCCATCAGTGAGCCAAGCAGGGGGACTAACTATGGCTACACCTTC.

The chain carries TRBV7-6 and TRBJ1-1; D gene unclear. CDR1 is SGHVS, CDR2 FNYEAQ, per germline. The V end lost 5 bases, the J end lost 1 base, and 5 bases lay between the germline ends. The CDR3 runs 12 residues. CDR3 sequence: CASSAENTEAFF. The CDR3 nucleotides read TGTGCCAGCAGCGCAGAGAACACTGAAGCTTTCTTT.

The V gene is TRBV6-5, the J gene TRBJ2-5; D call uncertain. Germline lookup yields CDR1 MNHEY and CDR2 SVGAGI. Trimming cost V 6 bases and J 7 bases, with 12 bases left between them. This CDR3 comprises 12 residues. DNA of the CDR3: TGTGCCAGCAGCCCCACCTCGGGGACCCAGTACTTC. This translates into CASSPTSGTQYF.

This clone was seen a handful of times. This chain connects TRBV10-3 to TRBJ1-1, with 9 bases fitting TRBD1. CDR1 is ENHRY, CDR2 SYGVKD, per germline. CDR3 length: 16 residues. Trimming removed 3 bases from V and 4 bases from J; junction bases left unmatched: 9. The CDR3 protein is CAISDKPGQGTTEAFF. The CDR3 DNA sequence: TGTGCCATCAGTGACAAACCGGGACAGGGTACCACTGAAGCTTTCTTT.

A single count supports this clone. The CDR3 nucleotides are TGTGCCAGCAGTTTTGGTGGGGCCAACGTCCTGACTTTC. It codes for CASSFGGANVLTF. This sequence joins TRBV28 and TRBJ2-6; D gene unclear. The germline V gene encodes CDR1 MDHEN and CDR2 SYDVKM. The CDR3 runs 13 residues. The V gene lost 3 bases and the J gene lost 3 bases, with 3 bases spanning the gap.

The chain combines TRBV15 with TRBJ2-4; the D gene is possibly TRBD2 (5 bases). CDR1 LNHNV and CDR2 YYDKDF come from the germline V gene (reference sequence). This CDR3 has 15 amino acids. The V gene lost 0 bases and the J gene lost 1 base, with 7 bases spanning the gap. CDR3 sequence (DNA): TGTGCCACCAGCAGAGATCCGGGGGCCAAAAACATTCAGTACTTC. This encodes CATSRDPGAKNIQYF. The full variable domain, with the rest looked up from reference TRBV15 and TRBJ2-4, is DAMVIQNPRYQVTQFGKPVTLSCSQTLNHNVMYWYQQKSSQAPKLLFHYYDKDFNNEADTPDNFQSRRPNTSFCFLDIRSPGLGDTAMYLCATSRDPGAKNIQYFGAGTRLSVL.

The rearrangement links TRBV20-1 to TRBJ1-6, with D unresolved. Trimming took off 3 bases at V and 15 bases at J, with 12 bases between the two ends. This CDR3 is built from 11 residues. The germline gives CDR1 DFQATT, CDR2 SNEGSKA (reference sequence). The DNA for the CDR3 is TGCAGTGCTAGCGGGCCGCTGGTCCTCCACTTT. Translation: CSASGPLVLHF.

The chain uses TRBV9 and TRBJ2-5; the match to TRBD2 covers 10 bases. V lost 4 bases, J lost 4 bases, and 7 bases stayed unmatched. This CDR3 comprises 15 residues. Per the germline V gene, CDR1 is SGDLS and CDR2 is YYNGEE. The DNA of the CDR3 is TGTGCCAGCAGCCGCCTAGCGGGAGTAGGAGAGACCCAGTACTTC. This encodes CASSRLAGVGETQYF.

Note on this clone: Compared with germline, one end of the junction differs, possibly owing to a read error. Different DNA sequences within this sample yield the same CDR3. The chain combines TRBV7-2 with TRBJ2-7; D remains unclear. CDR3 length equals 15 residues. Germline values: CDR1 SGHTA, CDR2 FQGNSA. The CDR3 nucleotides are TGTGCCAGCAGCCCCTCAAGGGTGATCTCCTACGAACAGTACTTC. Protein: CASSPSRVISYEQYF. Supplemented by reference TRBV7-2 and TRBJ2-7, the full variable domain reads GAGVSQSPSNKVTEKGKDVELRCDPISGHTALYWYRQSLGQGLEFLIYFQGNSAPDKSGLPSDRFSAERTGGSVSTLTIQRTQQEDSAVYLCASSPSRVISYEQYFGPGTRLTVT.

This clone has more than one count but fewer than ten. J is TRBJ2-3 and V is TRBV7-2, with D tentatively TRBD2 (5 bases). Per the germline V gene, CDR1 is SGHTA and CDR2 is FQGNSA. This CDR3 spans 13 amino acids. V was shortened by 1 base and J by 6 bases, with 8 bases between the two germline ends. CDR3 sequence reads: CASSLGTLDTQYF. The CDR3 DNA sequence: TGTGCCAGCAGCTTAGGGACTCTCGATACGCAGTATTTT. The variable domain in full, completed from reference TRBV7-2 and TRBJ2-3, reads GAGVSQSPSNKVTEKGKDVELRCDPISGHTALYWYRQSLGQGLEFLIYFQGNSAPDKSGLPSDRFSAERTGGSVSTLTIQRTQQEDSAVYLCASSLGTLDTQYFGPGTRLTVL.

The chain has TRBV19 and TRBJ1-2; D is perhaps TRBD1 (5 bases). CDR3 length equals 15 residues. V gave up 3 bases and J gave up 2 bases, with 13 bases separating them. Germline V gene data show CDR1 as LNHDA and CDR2 as SQIVND (reference sequence). The CDR3 bases are TGTGCCAGTAGTATTTTCCAGGGAGTGAACTATGGCTACACCTTC. It translates to CASSIFQGVNYGYTF. Drawing the rest from reference TRBV19 and TRBJ1-2, the complete variable domain is DGGITQSPKYLFRKEGQNVTLSCEQNLNHDAMYWYRQDPGQGLRLIYYSQIVNDFQKGDIAEGYSVSREKKESFPLTVTSAQKNPTAFYLCASSIFQGVNYGYTFGSGTRLTVV.

The chain couples TRBV10-2 to TRBJ2-5; perhaps TRBD2 as D (6 bases). Between the trimmed V and J ends, which lost 6 bases and 1 base, there was a span of 12 bases. There are 14 residues in the CDR3. In germline, CDR1 is WSHSY, CDR2 SAAADI. The CDR3 region has the DNA TGCGCCAGCAGCGCGGGACCCCTCCAAGAGACCCAGTACTTC. It codes for CASSAGPLQETQYF.

This chain joins TRBV7-2 and TRBJ2-7; TRBD2 aligns across 9 bases. With V trimmed by 4 bases and J by 0 bases, 7 bases remained unmatched. The CDR3 consists of 16 residues. Germline values: CDR1 SGHTA, CDR2 FQGNSA. CDR3 amino acids: CASSSRLAVSSYEQYF. In DNA, the CDR3 is TGTGCCAGCAGCTCCCGACTAGCGGTGAGCTCCTACGAGCAGTACTTC. The variable domain in full, with the rest retrieved from reference TRBV7-2 and TRBJ2-7, is GAGVSQSPSNKVTEKGKDVELRCDPISGHTALYWYRQSLGQGLEFLIYFQGNSAPDKSGLPSDRFSAERTGGSVSTLTIQRTQQEDSAVYLCASSSRLAVSSYEQYFGPGTRLTVT.

This clone was found a few times. The chain carries TRBV19 and TRBJ2-7, with 10 bases identical to TRBD1. J gave up 5 bases and V 4 bases, and 5 bases lay outside the gene matches. Germline CDR1 reads LNHDA; CDR2 reads SQIVND (reference sequence). The CDR3 spans 14 residues. CDR3: CASSKPGQGNEQYF. The CDR3 bases are TGTGCCAGTAGTAAACCGGGACAGGGGAACGAGCAGTACTTC.